Here is one TCR beta chain with its context. The sample is drawn from a study of blood T cell repertoires in COVID-19. The CDR3 covers 12 residues. The germline gives CDR1 SGHRS, CDR2 YFSETQ. V dropped 0 bases and J dropped 12 bases, with 9 bases sitting between them. Clones were sequenced by immunoSEQ multiplex PCR, and TCRdb holds only the in-frame ones, with some missing. The sample yields almost 200,000 clones, around 85% seen once. The chain employs TRBV5-1 and TRBJ1-4; unclear D gene. Sequencing input: peripheral blood. The receptor comes from a man in his 60s with COVID-19, enrolled during active disease. CDR3 coding DNA: TGCGCCAGCAGCTTGGGAGGATATGAACTGTTTTTT. This sequence encodes CASSLGGYELFF.